The 28 T cell receptor beta chains below were found in one sample sequenced in a study of T cell responses to AZD1222 COVID-19 vaccine. TCRdb's copy holds only in-frame clones and misses some; the assay was immunoSEQ multiplex PCR. This repertoire shows over 110,000 clones, around 91% found once; its top ten account for 9% to 9.5%. Material: peripheral blood, obtained 28 days after the second AZD1222 dose. These receptors were taken from an adult who received the AZD1222 COVID-19 vaccine.

This chain uses TRBV30 with TRBJ1-6; possibly TRBD1 for D (5 bases). CDR1 is GTSNPN, CDR2 SVGIG, per germline (reference sequence). The CDR3 totals 14 residues. V lost 5 bases and J 7 bases, leaving 15 bases between the germline ends. In DNA form, the CDR3 reads TGTGCCTGGGAGCTGAGCGGGGGGAATTCACCCCTCCACTTT. It encodes CAWELSGGNSPLHF.

The J gene is TRBJ2-2, the V gene TRBV7-8, with 8 positions matching TRBD2. J was trimmed by 4 bases and V by 3 bases; bases with no gene match: 1. Germline-derived CDR1 and CDR2 are SGHVS and FQNEAQ. CDR3 size: 14 residues. CDR3 sequence reads: CASSFGRVTGELFF. Here the CDR3 DNA reads TGTGCCAGCAGCTTCGGGAGGGTCACCGGGGAGCTGTTTTTT.

This clone appeared a single time. DNA of the CDR3: TGTGCTAGTGGTTTGGCCGGGGGGGATGAGCAGTTCTTC. It is translated as CASGLAGGDEQFF. The rearrangement uses TRBV12-5 and TRBJ2-1; the match to TRBD2 covers 8 bases. V dropped 1 base and J dropped 8; count of bases not matched to a gene: 1. Per the germline V gene, CDR1 is LGHNT and CDR2 is FRNRAP. The CDR3 is 13 amino acids.

The chain is built from TRBV12-3 or TRBV12-4 and TRBJ2-3; unclear D gene. The CDR3 totals 13 residues. Trimming took 1 base from V and 3 from J, leaving 5 bases between them. The CDR3 protein is CASSLGRTDTQYF. The CDR3 bases are TGTGCCAGCAGTTTAGGAAGAACAGATACGCAGTATTTT.

The chain is built from TRBV4-2 and TRBJ2-7; D ambiguous. V gave up 0 bases and J gave up 5 bases, with 17 bases separating them. This CDR3 is built from 16 residues. CDR1 LGHNA and CDR2 YNFKEQ come from the germline V gene. The chain's CDR3 is CASSQEVGFGPDEQYV. As DNA, the CDR3 is TGTGCCAGCAGCCAAGAGGTAGGTTTCGGTCCGGACGAGCAGTACGTC.

V is TRBV6-5 and J is TRBJ1-2; 10 bases map to TRBD1. With 6 bases clipped from V and 1 base from J, the junction kept 2 bases outside the gene matches. This CDR3 region has 14 residues. Germline assignment: CDR1 MNHEY and CDR2 SVGAGI. The CDR3 DNA reads as TGTGCCAGCAGAGGGACAGGGGTTAACTATGGCTACACCTTC. Translation gives CASRGTGVNYGYTF.

This clone is a singleton in its sample. The rearrangement joins TRBV12-5 to TRBJ2-1; 12 bases agree with TRBD2. Germline CDR1 LGHNT, CDR2 FRNRAP. The CDR3 totals 15 residues. Trimming at V came to 5 bases and at J to 7 bases, leaving 6 bases not matched to a gene. CDR3: CASGPSLAGGNEQFF. The CDR3 nucleotides are TGTGCTAGTGGTCCCTCTCTAGCGGGAGGGAATGAGCAGTTCTTC. The complete variable domain, with remaining parts taken from reference TRBV12-5 and TRBJ2-1, reads DARVTQTPRHKVTEMGQEVTMRCQPILGHNTVFWYRQTMMQGLELLAYFRNRAPLDDSGMPKDRFSAEMPDATLATLKIQPSEPRDSAVYFCASGPSLAGGNEQFFGPGTRLTVL.

J is TRBJ2-2 and V is TRBV4-1; no clear D. Trimming removed 3 bases at V and 6 bases at J, with 2 bases between. Germline CDR1 reads MGHRA; CDR2 reads YSYEKL. The CDR3 runs to 11 residues. This CDR3 reads CASSQPGELFF. As DNA, the CDR3 is TGCGCCAGCAGCCAGCCCGGGGAGCTGTTTTTT.

The rearrangement joins TRBV29-1 to TRBJ2-1, with D possibly matching TRBD1 (5 bases). The germline V gene encodes CDR1 SQVTM and CDR2 ANQGSEA. The CDR3 is 13 residues long. The V gene lost 5 bases and the J gene lost 4 bases, with 12 bases spanning the gap. CDR3 sequence: CSVPGQEYNEQFF. The CDR3, as DNA: TGCAGCGTTCCAGGGCAAGAATACAATGAGCAGTTCTTC.

V and J are TRBV2 and TRBJ1-5; D gene ambiguous. The CDR3 is made up of 14 amino acids. Trimming took 6 bases from V and 5 from J, leaving 14 bases between them. Germline-derived CDR1 and CDR2 are SNHLY and FYNNEI. CDR3: CASSDGNPYQPQHF. The CDR3 nucleotides are TGTGCCAGCAGCGATGGGAACCCCTATCAGCCCCAGCATTTT.

The rearrangement joins TRBV7-2 to TRBJ1-1; D uncertain. The CDR3 is 15 amino acids. Germline CDR1 and CDR2: SGHTA and FQGNSA. Deletions cut 3 bases from V and 2 bases from J, with 13 bases between. The DNA of the CDR3 is TGTGCCAGCAGCTTGATGACCGGATCCAACACTGAAGCTTTCTTT. Protein sequence: CASSLMTGSNTEAFF.

J is TRBJ1-3 and V is TRBV28; D remains ambiguous. Trimming took off 3 bases at V and 0 bases at J, with 21 bases between the two ends. Looked up from germline, CDR1 is MDHEN and CDR2 is SYDVKM. CDR3 length: 19 amino acids. CDR3 sequence: CASSLSVLGERTSGNTIYF. CDR3 bases: TGTGCCAGCAGTTTGTCCGTCCTTGGGGAGAGGACCTCTGGAAACACCATATATTTT. The whole variable domain, filled in from reference TRBV28 and TRBJ1-3, reads DVKVTQSSRYLVKRTGEKVFLECVQDMDHENMFWYRQDPGLGLRLIYFSYDVKMKEKGDIPEGYSVSREKKERFSLILESASTNQTSMYLCASSLSVLGERTSGNTIYFGEGSWLTVV.

V gene TRBV5-6 combines with J gene TRBJ2-1, with TRBD2 matching 7 bases. The CDR3 totals 14 residues. V gave up 2 bases and J gave up 6 bases; unmatched junction bases: 5. The germline V gene has CDR1 SGHDT and CDR2 YYEEEE. CDR3 nucleotides: TGTGCCAGCAGCTTCAGCGGGGCCCCCAATGAGCAGTTCTTC. Its protein is CASSFSGAPNEQFF.

V is TRBV5-6 and J is TRBJ1-5; TRBD1 matches at 7 bases. V shed 6 bases and J 6 bases; nucleotides not matched to a gene: 9. Germline loops: CDR1 SGHDT, CDR2 YYEEEE. The CDR3 extends over 14 amino acids. The CDR3 here is CASTLSGGGQPQHF. CDR3 nucleotides: TGTGCCAGCACCCTCTCAGGGGGGGGTCAGCCCCAGCATTTT. Combining the CDR3 with reference TRBV5-6 and TRBJ1-5 gives the whole variable domain DAGVTQSPTHLIKTRGQQVTLRCSPKSGHDTVSWYQQALGQGPQFIFQYYEEEERQRGNFPDRFSGHQFPNYSSELNVNALLLGDSALYLCASTLSGGGQPQHFGDGTRLSIL.

The chain employs TRBV7-9 and TRBJ2-5, with D unresolved. Germline assignment: CDR1 SEHNR and CDR2 FQNEAQ (reference sequence). The CDR3 contains 14 residues. V gave up 5 bases and J gave up 2 bases, with 12 bases separating them. For the CDR3, the DNA is TGTGCCAGCAGCGCATCCGGGCCTCAAGAGACCCAGTACTTC. Protein product: CASSASGPQETQYF.

This clone rates as medium-sized. The rearrangement joins TRBV19 to TRBJ1-1, with a tentative D call TRBD1 (5 bases). The CDR3 length is 13 residues. Trimming removed 5 bases from V and 4 bases from J, with 11 bases in between. Germline-derived CDR1 and CDR2 are LNHDA and SQIVND (reference sequence). The CDR3 DNA reads as TGTGCCAGTAGTTGGCAGGGCGGCACTGAAGCTTTCTTT. Protein sequence: CASSWQGGTEAFF.

This clone was recorded once. This sequence joins TRBV5-8 and TRBJ1-4, with a tentative D call TRBD1 (6 bases). The CDR3 contains 15 residues. Germline CDR1 is SGHTS and CDR2 is YDEGEE. V was shortened by 3 bases and J by 1 base, with 10 bases between the two germline ends. CDR3 region: CASSSGVGTNEKLFF. The CDR3, as DNA: TGTGCCAGCAGCTCAGGGGTGGGAACTAATGAAAAACTGTTTTTT.

J is TRBJ2-1 and V is TRBV6-5; D is perhaps TRBD1 or TRBD2 (5 bases each). Trimming cost V 0 bases and J 5 bases, with 11 bases left between them. The CDR3 sequence is 15 residues long. Per germline, CDR1 MNHEY and CDR2 SVGAGI. CDR3: CASSYSMGVDNEQFF. The CDR3 DNA is TGTGCCAGCAGTTACTCGATGGGGGTTGACAATGAGCAGTTCTTC.

The chain has TRBV14 and TRBJ1-2, with no clear D. V lost 1 base and J lost 8, with 14 bases in between. Germline assignment: CDR1 SGHDN and CDR2 FVKESK. The length of the CDR3 is 14 residues. CDR3 nucleotide sequence: TGTGCCAGCAGCCAAGGGGCCAATTTTGAGGGCTACACCTTC. This codes for CASSQGANFEGYTF.

This clone showed up just a few times. The chain uses TRBV11-2 and TRBJ2-7, with D possibly being TRBD1 (5 bases). Germline V gene lookup returns CDR1 SGHAT and CDR2 FQNNGV. Trimming removed 1 base from V and 2 bases from J, with 6 bases in between. The CDR3 spans 13 residues. CDR3 amino acids: CASSLAGTYEQYF. CDR3 sequence (DNA): TGTGCCAGCAGCTTAGCAGGGACCTACGAGCAGTACTTC. The full variable domain, its missing parts supplied by reference TRBV11-2 and TRBJ2-7, is EAGVAQSPRYKIIEKRQSVAFWCNPISGHATLYWYQQILGQGPKLLIQFQNNGVVDDSQLPKDRFSAERLKGVDSTLKIQPAKLEDSAVYLCASSLAGTYEQYFGPGTRLTVT.

This sequence joins TRBV4-2 and TRBJ2-3; D perhaps matches TRBD2 (5 bases). Germline V gene lookup returns CDR1 LGHNA and CDR2 YNFKEQ. This CDR3 spans 17 amino acids. V lost 1 base to trimming and J lost 0 bases, with 14 bases between them. The CDR3 nucleotides read TGTGCCAGCAGCCAAGGACCCAGCGGACCGAGCACAGATACGCAGTATTTT. Protein: CASSQGPSGPSTDTQYF.

This clone was picked up one time. The genes are TRBV5-1 and TRBJ2-7; D gene unclear. The germline V and J ends were trimmed by 3 bases and 0 bases, with 10 bases remaining between them. Germline loops: CDR1 SGHRS, CDR2 YFSETQ. The CDR3 sequence is 14 residues long. CDR3 bases: TGCGCCAGCAGCTCCCAACCGAGCTCCTACGAGCAGTACTTC. Protein: CASSSQPSSYEQYF.

This chain uses TRBV5-1 with TRBJ1-1, with D perhaps matching TRBD1 (5 bases). CDR3 size: 17 residues. V was pared by 1 base and J by 5 bases, with 21 bases between. Germline lookup yields CDR1 SGHRS and CDR2 YFSETQ. CDR3 bases: TGCGCCAGCAGCTTGAATTACGGCGACAGCCGGGATACTGAAGCTTTCTTT. As protein: CASSLNYGDSRDTEAFF.

V usage is TRBV27 and J usage is TRBJ1-4; D unresolved. The V end lost 2 bases, the J end lost 4 bases, and 11 bases lay between the germline ends. The CDR3 consists of 15 residues. Germline V CDR1 and CDR2: MNHEY, SMNVEV (reference sequence). The CDR3 reads CASSLTRYYNEKLFF. The CDR3 DNA sequence: TGTGCCAGCAGTTTAACGAGGTATTATAATGAAAAACTGTTTTTT.

The chain carries TRBV7-2 and TRBJ1-5; D might be TRBD1 (5 bases). Trimming removed 4 bases from V and 4 bases from J, with 14 bases in between. The CDR3 covers 15 residues. The germline gives CDR1 SGHTA, CDR2 FQGNSA. The CDR3 sequence is CASSSGPLGNQPQHF. DNA for the CDR3: TGTGCCAGCAGCTCGGGACCGCTGGGTAATCAGCCCCAGCATTTT.

The rearrangement links TRBV18 to TRBJ2-7; tentatively, D is TRBD1 or TRBD2 (5 bases each). From germline, CDR1 is KGHSH and CDR2 LQKENI. Between the trimmed V and J ends, which lost 3 bases and 2 bases, there was a span of 11 bases. This CDR3 spans 14 amino acids. CDR3 loop: CASSPGPSAYEQYF. CDR3 DNA: TGTGCCAGCTCACCGGGACCCAGCGCCTACGAGCAGTACTTC.

The rearrangement joins TRBV2 to TRBJ1-2, with D hard to call. The V gene lost 4 bases and the J gene lost 10 bases, with 16 bases spanning the gap. This CDR3 contains 13 residues. Germline assignment: CDR1 SNHLY and CDR2 FYNNEI. The CDR3 reads CASSGEGPNLYTF. The CDR3, as DNA: TGTGCCAGCAGTGGGGAAGGGCCCAACCTCTACACCTTC.

The CDR3, as DNA: TGTGCCTGGAGTGGAACCACAGGTCGCCAGCATTTT. Its translation is CAWSGTTGRQHF. The chain combines TRBV30 with TRBJ1-5; possibly TRBD1 for D (5 bases). The V and J ends lost 1 base and 12 bases respectively, with 13 bases between them. CDR1 is GTSNPN and CDR2 is SVGIG in the germline V gene (reference sequence). This CDR3 is 12 amino acids long.